These 4 T cell receptor beta chains were sequenced from one sample in a study of blood T cell repertoires in COVID-19. Some clones are missing from TCRdb's copy, which holds only in-frame ones; the method was immunoSEQ multiplex PCR. This sample carries over 130,000 clones, 82% of them seen once, and the ten largest clones take 4% to 5%. Sequencing used peripheral blood. These receptors were obtained from a woman older than 75 with acute or convalescent COVID-19.

V usage is TRBV4-1 and J usage is TRBJ1-5, with TRBD1 as a possible D gene (6 bases). Between the trimmed V and J ends, which lost 1 base and 5 bases, there was a span of 15 bases. The germline CDR1 and CDR2 sequences are MGHRA and YSYEKL. CDR3 length: 16 amino acids. CDR3 loop: CASSQGSGDLYQPQHF. Written as DNA, the CDR3 is TGCGCCAGCAGCCAAGGTTCAGGGGATCTTTATCAGCCCCAGCATTTT.

This clone has only a few counts. At one end the junction does not follow the germline gene, possibly because of a read error. The chain carries TRBV5-6 and TRBJ2-1; no definite D call. The CDR3 contains 11 residues. Germline V gives CDR1 SGHDT, CDR2 YYEEEE. The CDR3 region has the DNA TGTGCCAGCAGCTTTTACAACGAGCAGTTCTTC. Amino acid sequence: CASSFYNEQFF. Filled out from reference TRBV5-6 and TRBJ2-1, the complete variable domain reads DAGVTQSPTHLIKTRGQQVTLRCSPKSGHDTVSWYQQALGQGPQFIFQYYEEEERQRGNFPDRFSGHQFPNYSSELNVNALLLGDSALYLCASSFYNEQFFGPGTRLTVL.

This clone was detected a few times. The gene calls are TRBV7-3 and TRBJ1-4; TRBD1 agrees at 7 bases. There are 17 residues in the CDR3. CDR1 is SGHTA, CDR2 FQGTGA, per germline. V was clipped by 1 base and J by 7 bases; unmatched bases: 12. This CDR3 is CASSLRCQGEPFEKLFF. The CDR3 bases are TGTGCCAGCAGCTTAAGGTGTCAGGGGGAACCTTTTGAAAAACTGTTTTTT.

This sequence joins TRBV19 and TRBJ2-3; 15 positions agree with TRBD2. The J segment lost 8 bases and the V segment lost 6 bases, leaving 12 bases of the junction unmatched. Looked up from germline, CDR1 is LNHDA and CDR2 is SQIVND (reference sequence). The CDR3 sequence is 17 residues long. CDR3: CASSGLAGGPGLGTQYF. In DNA form, the CDR3 reads TGTGCCAGTAGCGGACTAGCGGGGGGGCCCGGGTTAGGTACGCAGTATTTT.